A single sample gave rise to the 17 T cell receptor beta chains below, sequenced in a study of T-cell memory formation after mild COVID-19. TCRdb reanalysed the 5' RACE reads using MiXCR and keeps one entry per CDR3 protein. The sample yields 100,000 to 150,000 distinct CDR3 sequences, 5% to 6.5% seen once. The specimen was PBMCs or a T cell subset sorted from them (not recorded which). These receptors came from an adult woman who had mild COVID-19 (a few samples of this study predate the infection). Cell type and time point are not known.

The gene calls are TRBV7-9 and TRBJ1-1, with D unclear. V gave up 4 bases and J gave up 6 bases, with 9 bases separating them. This CDR3 is 12 amino acids long. The germline gives CDR1 SEHNR, CDR2 FQNEAQ (reference sequence). The CDR3 DNA reads as TGTGCCAGCAGCTCGGGTGGCCCTGAAGCTTTCTTT. Protein: CASSSGGPEAFF.

This clonotype came up a few times. The chain employs TRBV2 and TRBJ2-7; 10 bases fit TRBD1. Trimming at V came to 8 bases and at J to 4 bases, leaving 8 bases not matched to a gene. This CDR3 is built from 14 residues. CDR1 and CDR2 from the germline V gene are SNHLY and FYNNEI. This CDR3 is CASHQGTGAYEQYF. CDR3 coding DNA: TGTGCCAGCCACCAGGGGACAGGGGCTTACGAGCAGTACTTC. Variable domain in full (rest from reference TRBV2 and TRBJ2-7): EPEVTQTPSHQVTQMGQEVILRCVPISNHLYFYWYRQILGQKVEFLVSFYNNEISEKSEIFDDQFSVERPDGSNFTLKIRSTKLEDSAMYFCASHQGTGAYEQYFGPGTRLTVT.

The chain employs TRBV7-9 and TRBJ2-7; D is perhaps TRBD1 (5 bases). Trimming removed 2 bases from V and 5 bases from J, with 16 bases in between. This CDR3 contains 15 residues. CDR1 and CDR2 (germline): SEHNR, FQNEAQ (reference sequence). The CDR3 nucleotides read TGTGCCAGCAGCTTAAGTCTCAGCAGGGAAGACGAGCAGTACTTC. It codes for CASSLSLSREDEQYF.

This clonotype was seen more than once but under ten times. This chain connects TRBV12-3 or TRBV12-4 to TRBJ2-2, with D possibly being TRBD1 or TRBD2 (5 bases each). The CDR3 is made up of 13 amino acids. The V end was cut by 3 bases, the J end by 5 bases, with 7 bases between. The CDR3 region has the DNA TGTGCCAGCAGTTTGGGGGTGACCGGGGAGCTGTTTTTT. As protein: CASSLGVTGELFF.

The chain joins TRBV30 to TRBJ2-3; D unclear. This CDR3 has 16 residues. Germline V CDR1 and CDR2: GTSNPN, SVGIG (reference sequence). The V end lost 7 bases, the J end lost 3 bases, and 23 bases lay between the germline ends. CDR3 sequence reads: CASILRSGPATDTQYF. The CDR3 coding sequence is TGTGCCTCGATATTACGTTCGGGCCCCGCTACAGATACGCAGTATTTT.

This clonotype came up a few times. The rearrangement joins TRBV12-3 or TRBV12-4 to TRBJ2-2, with D tentatively TRBD1 (6 bases). The CDR3 is made up of 15 amino acids. The V gene lost 6 bases and the J gene lost 4 bases, with 15 bases spanning the gap. CDR3 nucleotides: TGTGCCAGCAGAACTTCGACAGGCTTCACCGGGGAGCTGTTTTTT. Residues: CASRTSTGFTGELFF.

This clonotype showed up just a few times. The V call is TRBV30, the J call TRBJ1-2, with D possibly TRBD1 on 6 matching bases. V was pared by 0 bases and J by 4 bases, with 9 bases between. CDR1 and CDR2 (germline): GTSNPN, SVGIG (reference sequence). CDR3 length: 13 residues. The CDR3 sequence: CAWSVGGSYGYTF. The CDR3 DNA reads TGTGCCTGGAGTGTAGGGGGATCCTATGGCTACACCTTC.

This clonotype was seen a handful of times. The chain joins TRBV12-3 or TRBV12-4 to TRBJ2-3; tentative D call: TRBD2 (5 bases). There are 11 residues in the CDR3. V shed 8 bases and J shed 8 bases, with 11 bases lying between them. CDR3 nucleotides: TGTGCCAGCCAAGAGAGGGTTACGCAGTATTTT. Protein sequence: CASQERVTQYF.

The V and J genes are TRBV7-9 and TRBJ1-1; no definite D call. V lost 1 base, J lost 0 bases, and 6 bases lay in between. This CDR3 contains 14 residues. Germline CDR1 reads SEHNR; CDR2 reads FQNEAQ (reference sequence). CDR3 nucleotide sequence: TGTGCCAGCAGCTTAGGACACCTGAACACTGAAGCTTTCTTT. Protein product: CASSLGHLNTEAFF.

This chain uses TRBV20-1 with TRBJ2-3, with TRBD2 matching 7 bases. The trim removed 4 bases at V and 3 bases at J, leaving 10 bases unmatched. Germline V gene data show CDR1 as DFQATT and CDR2 as SNEGSKA (reference sequence). The CDR3 is made up of 15 amino acids. CDR3 loop: CSATPGGGGTDTQYF. The CDR3 coding sequence is TGCAGTGCTACCCCTGGGGGGGGGGGTACAGATACGCAGTATTTT.

This rearrangement joins TRBV29-1 to TRBJ1-2, with TRBD1 matching 7 bases. The CDR3 is made up of 14 amino acids. Germline lookup yields CDR1 SQVTM and CDR2 ANQGSEA. Unmatched junction bases numbered 4, after V lost 3 bases and J lost 0 bases. The CDR3 nucleotides read TGCAGCGTTGAGGGACAGCCGCCTAACTATGGCTACACCTTC. Protein product: CSVEGQPPNYGYTF. The whole variable domain, filled in from reference TRBV29-1 and TRBJ1-2, reads SAVISQKPSRDICQRGTSLTIQCQVDSQVTMMFWYRQQPGQSLTLIATANQGSEATYESGFVIDKFPISRPNLTFSTLTVSNMSPEDSSIYLCSVEGQPPNYGYTFGSGTRLTVV.

The chain recombines TRBV14 with TRBJ2-6; no clear D gene. Trimming removed 1 base at V and 0 bases at J, with 7 bases between. From germline, CDR1 is SGHDN and CDR2 FVKESK. This CDR3 comprises 16 residues. As DNA, the CDR3 is TGTGCCAGCAGCCAAGGCGGATACTCTGGGGCCAACGTCCTGACTTTC. This translates into CASSQGGYSGANVLTF.

This clonotype was counted ten times or more. The chain recombines TRBV7-2 with TRBJ2-7; D is unresolved. This CDR3 has 14 residues. Between the trimmed V and J ends, which lost 4 bases and 7 bases, there was a span of 17 bases. The germline V gene encodes CDR1 SGHTA and CDR2 FQGNSA. The CDR3 region has the DNA TGTGCCAGCAGCTCAACGTCCCAAGCCGGGGAGCAGTACTTC. Its translation is CASSSTSQAGEQYF.

This clonotype appeared many times. Compared with germline, one end of the junction differs, possibly owing to a read error. This chain joins TRBV5-5 and TRBJ2-5, with D unclear. The CDR3 is 13 residues long. From germline, CDR1 is SGHKS and CDR2 YYEKEE (reference sequence). CDR3 DNA sequence: TGTGCCAGCAGCGAGAAAGTGGTCAGCGCAGATTTCTTC. Translation gives CASSEKVVSADFF.

This clonotype was counted many times. The J gene is TRBJ2-3, the V gene TRBV12-3 or TRBV12-4, with D perhaps matching TRBD2 (7 bases). The CDR3 sequence is 16 residues long. The V end lost 3 bases, the J end lost 2 bases, and 15 bases lay between the germline ends. This CDR3 reads CASSFQAGGPTDTQYF. In nucleotides, the CDR3 is TGTGCCAGCAGTTTCCAGGCCGGGGGGCCCACAGATACGCAGTATTTT.

This clonotype has just a few counts. The chain joins TRBV5-1 to TRBJ2-7; D gene ambiguous. Per the germline V gene, CDR1 is SGHRS and CDR2 is YFSETQ. V was shortened by 0 bases and J by 1 base, with 8 bases between the two germline ends. CDR3 length: 14 amino acids. CDR3 nucleotide sequence: TGCGCCAGCAGCTTGGGACACGAATCCTACGAGCAGTACTTC. The encoded protein is CASSLGHESYEQYF.

This clonotype was seen only a few times. The chain recombines TRBV29-1 with TRBJ1-5; D is unresolved. The V gene lost 4 bases and the J gene lost 3 bases, with 10 bases spanning the gap. Germline values: CDR1 SQVTM, CDR2 ANQGSEA. The CDR3 consists of 13 residues. CDR3 residues: CSVGFQPNQPQHF. The CDR3, as DNA: TGCAGCGTTGGATTCCAGCCCAATCAGCCCCAGCATTTT.